This T cell receptor beta chain came from a study of shared clonotypes between healthy human individuals (dated by TCRdb to between 2020 and 2021). For the wider study: Three men and a couple of women, aged 18 to 49 years, made up the cohort. Each donor's leukapheresis produced roughly between about 0.8 and 10 billion PBMCs. Libraries were prepared and TCR repertoires were sequenced by different laboratories using diverse techniques, in order to increase sequencing depth and limit assay-specific biases. The study deeply sequenced blood TCR repertoires of several healthy adults to estimate repertoire size and the extent of clonotype sharing between individuals. For each donor, CD4 naive and CD4 memory were each given three plates, CD8 naive was given two plates, and CD8 memory was given one plate. Overall study outcomes, separate from this receptor: Even with the large sequencing depth, rarefaction of the sorted-subset datasets indicated that sequencing was incomplete. Compared with non-shared clonotypes, clonotypes shared by all four sorted-subset donors had higher generation probabilities. The genetic and exposure-history diversity represented was limited by the small number of donors. Only blood was sampled, and tissue TCR repertoires likely differ from those in blood. Larger estimated clonotype richness was generally found for naive subsets than for memory subsets. When four donors were compared, the shared fraction of clonotypes was 5% to 6.5% for naive CD4, about 4% for naive CD8, 2.3% for memory CD4, and 0.4% for memory CD8. Pairwise subsampling indicated that sequencing depth was expected to affect the degree of clonotype sharing among donors.

About this clone: Its antigen is still unknown. Base quality data are lacking; no much larger clone is found one base away.

From cysteine to phenylalanine, the CDR3 is 14 amino acids long. CDR3 DNA is the only sequence kept; it has 42 bases, read in frame from the first base. V lost 7 bases and J lost 4 bases, and the count of bases not matched to a germline gene is 6. In the germline V gene (reference sequence), CDR1 corresponds to MNHEY and CDR2 to SMNVEV. Using the deep immunoSEQ assay, multiplex PCR amplified TCR CDR3 regions from genomic DNA. Extracted genomic DNA from each cell subset was distributed evenly across all wells of several immunoSEQ 96-well plates, and each plate was treated as a replicate. Each replicate PCR for sorted subsets received around 210 ng genomic DNA, equal to about 30,000 T cell genomes. The purified libraries were quantified using a Qubit 3.0 fluorometer, sized with a Bioanalyzer 2100, and then quantified again using the KAPA Library Quantification kit. Each immunoSEQ 96-well plate was sequenced on its own single-read 150-cycle Illumina NextSeq 550 flow cell. Regarding the original processing steps: Because the immunoSEQ output held only junctional sequences and lacked quality scores, the filtering could not match the filtering applied to full-length reads. To assign V/J genes and CDR3, sequences were annotated using PyIR, a Python wrapper for IgBLAST v1.9, with IMGT germline references. Reads with weak V/J assignments (E-value above 1e-6), missing CDR3, stop codons, out-of-frame junctions, or ambiguous translated residues were removed. V3J clonotypes were defined by identical inferred V gene, J gene, and CDR3 amino acid sequence. Percentage overlap between repertoires was computed as shared unique clonotypes divided by the size of the smaller repertoire. Richness of each repertoire was evaluated using RTK rarefaction, the Chao1 estimator, and Recon v2.1 estimates of unobserved clonotypes. OLGA was used to compute generation probabilities for all TCRbeta clonotypes that the gDNA method yielded from a few donors. In its TCRdb copy, this immuneACCESS table keeps in-frame sequences only and misses some clones. Where compared with another copy, unresolved V genes explain less than half of these, and the others have no known cause. That table gives V, J and clone size, and the DNA gave D and trimming. This sample has roughly 1,500,000 clones in its table, and approximately 98% of those were observed once. The ten largest clones represent approximately 0.44% of the sample.

Donors were healthy HIV-negative adults with no recently reported acute infections or vaccinations. All donors were Caucasian adults living in Nashville, Tennessee, USA. CD4+ T cells were enriched by magnetic negative selection; naive cells were then positively selected on CD45RA, and the negative fraction formed the memory subset. Blood was obtained by leukapheresis, after which PBMCs were separated by Ficoll-Histopaque density gradient centrifugation and cryopreserved in liquid nitrogen vapor phase. Analytical flow cytometry was used to check the purity and quantity of every magnetically sorted T cell population. From each sorted fraction, genomic DNA was isolated and quantified by UV absorbance on a Nanodrop 2000c.

The TCR sequence derives from a man aged 25-45 years in good health. The specimen was naive CD4+ T cells sorted from blood. The cell subset or site tag for this specimen amounts to: CD45RA+ positively selected. The V gene is TRBV27 and the J gene is TRBJ2-7, with 11 bases in between that match TRBD2. The CDR3 amino acid sequence is: CASKRLAGRYEQYF. The nucleotides are TGTGCCAGCAAGAGACTAGCGGGACGGTACGAGCAGTACTTC.